This T cell receptor (beta chain) appears in the sequencing data of a study of blood T cell repertoires in COVID-19 (dated by TCRdb to 2018 to 2021). In the study overall: Collaborator samples came from the United States, Italy and Spain and covered acute and convalescent phases of COVID-19. Subjects who had been exposed to COVID-19, were actively infected with it, or had recovered from it provided the deeply sampled blood TCRbeta repertoires that made up the dataset. The material from the prospective study consisted of cDNA or gDNA derived from T cells, B-cell-depleted T cells, or PBMCs. Sample metadata almost always included a de-identified subject ID, COVID-19 status, age in years and sex. The samples were drawn from the first 160 participants of the ongoing ImmuneRACE study and from about 1,200 subjects provided by 6 global collaborators. Where HLA class I and class II types were available, the types were taken from metadata supplied by the sample provider, not from assay-based typing. The repertoires were made available in a free public database intended to serve as a resource for research on the immune response to SARS-CoV-2.

A note on this clone: The target of this receptor is not known. It has no much larger one-base neighbor in the sample; base qualities were not kept.

Enrolling through a virtual design, the prospective study's participants ranged in age from roughly 18 to 90 years and lived across roughly 23 United States geographic areas. In the prospective study, cohorts were assigned on the basis of participant-reported clinical history obtained from a screening survey and a study questionnaire. Recovered participants in ImmuneRACE Cohort 3 were defined as having two consecutive negative NP/OP PCR tests, clearance from a healthcare professional, or resolution of symptoms. In the prospective study, mobile phlebotomists collected whole blood, serum and a nasopharyngeal or oropharyngeal swab from each participant. Over an approximately 2-month period, participants in the prospective study had the option of providing additional blood draws and questionnaires. Prospective study blood samples were shipped either frozen or at room temperature before DNA extraction.

TCRbeta CDR3 regions were amplified from genomic DNA using the immunoSEQ Assay, a bias-controlled multiplex PCR. On the study's bioinformatics: The number of nucleated cells in each sample was estimated by amplification of reference gene primers within the assay. To quantify the absolute abundance of each unique TCRbeta CDR3 rearrangement, sequence reads were collapsed and filtered. For each sample, productive Simpson clonality was calculated as the square root of Simpson's diversity index over productive rearrangements. The table was pulled from immuneACCESS by TCRdb, which kept in-frame rearrangements only. Such tables lose some clones; where checked, under half of the loss comes from unresolved V genes, and the rest has no known cause. For V, J and clone size, that table is used; D and trimming come from the DNA. The sample data list roughly 310,000 clones, and 75% to 90% of these were observed just once. Of the sample, about 9.5% is held by the ten largest clones.

General conclusions and limits of the study: How much clinical and demographic metadata was included differed by source and by participant, and the metadata was provided uncurated.

Germline trimming amounts to 2 bases on V and 6 bases on J, with 20 as the count of junction bases outside the gene matches. The CDR3, cysteine through phenylalanine, is 19 amino acids long. The kept DNA is CDR3 alone, 57 bases in frame from the first base. The germline V gene (reference sequence) provides CDR1 MNHEY and CDR2 SMNVEV. The sequence links TRBV27 to TRBJ2-3; TRBD1 agrees with 7 junctional bases. This TCR derives from a woman between 35 and 50 years old who had recovered from COVID-19. The specimen sequenced was PBMCs or T cells enriched from blood (not recorded which). The DNA is as follows: TGTGCCAGCAGTTTAACCTTCGCCCGACAGGGATCGGGGCGGGATACGCAGTATTTT. Translated, it gives CASSLTFARQGSGRDTQYF.